The clone carrying this T cell receptor beta chain is medium-sized within its sample. Antigen: not known. Genomic DNA was employed as the template in profiling TCR beta VDJ and CDR3. TCRdb re-called the reads through MiXCR, storing one row per CDR3 protein. This sample has about 98,000 distinct CDR3 sequences, with 65% to 70% found just once. Patients picked for sequencing had shown CD8+CD57+ cell expansion detected by flow cytometry. Patients had undergone no therapy by the time their blood was sampled. The data stem from a study of CD8+CD57+ T cells in acquired aplastic anemia. Whole-study results and caveats: Almost 30 shared CD8+ CDR3s appeared highly expressed within patients' immunodominant clones. For CD8+ Simpson's diversity, patients and controls showed no significant difference.

This CDR3 contains 15 residues. The V end was cut by 3 bases, the J end by 0 bases, with 12 bases between. Per the germline V gene, CDR1 is MNHNS and CDR2 is SASEGT. The sequenced sample consisted of sorted CD4+, CD8+, or CD8+CD57+ T cells (not recorded which) from PBMCs. The TCR was taken from a human donor with aplastic anemia. V is TRBV6-1 and J is TRBJ2-7; TRBD2 is a possible D gene (5 bases). This CDR3 is CASSDQRSGSYEQYF. Written as DNA, the CDR3 is TGTGCCAGCAGTGACCAACGGAGCGGCTCCTACGAGCAGTACTTC.